A selection of T cell receptor beta chains follows, all from one sample in a study of cytomegalovirus exposure and HLA in healthy donors. Only in-frame clones appear in the TCRdb table, and some are missing; sequencing was by immunoSEQ multiplex PCR. Of around 190,000 clones in the sample, roughly 87% are singletons; the top ten hold around 0.99%. Material: PBMCs. These receptor sequences come from a boy between 2 and 10 years old in good health and CMV-seronegative. Each CDR3 is given with its conserved first and last residue. The order of the fields is J gene, clone size, V gene, D gene, CDR3 protein, CDR3 DNA. A D gene is named only where the DNA matches it firmly. For some rows the clone size is stated as once, few or many, or as a class when expanded; others skip it.

J gene: TRBJ1-2; clone size: -; V gene: TRBV5-4; D gene: TRBD1; CDR3 protein: CASSPGLQGAHGYTF; CDR3 DNA: TGTGCCAGCAGCCCGGGGCTCCAGGGGGCTCATGGCTACACCTTC
J gene: TRBJ2-5; clone size: -; V gene: TRBV6-1; D gene: -; CDR3 protein: CASSEETGLETQYF; CDR3 DNA: TGTGCCAGCAGTGAAGAGACAGGCCTGGAGACCCAGTACTTC
J gene: TRBJ2-7; clone size: -; V gene: TRBV27; D gene: -; CDR3 protein: CASSLGGGEQYF; CDR3 DNA: TGTGCCAGCAGTTTAGGGGGCGGCGAGCAGTACTTC
J gene: TRBJ2-7; clone size: -; V gene: TRBV19; D gene: TRBD1; CDR3 protein: CASSILGQGSYEQYF; CDR3 DNA: TGTGCCAGTAGTATCTTGGGACAGGGGTCCTACGAGCAGTACTTC
J gene: TRBJ2-3; clone size: -; V gene: TRBV27; D gene: TRBD2; CDR3 protein: CASSRWQGLLAGVSDTQYF; CDR3 DNA: TGTGCCAGCAGTCGATGGCAGGGCCTACTAGCGGGGGTTTCAGATACGCAGTATTTT
J gene: TRBJ2-5; clone size: -; V gene: TRBV6-6; D gene: -; CDR3 protein: CASKESGDKGETQYF; CDR3 DNA: TGTGCCAGCAAGGAGTCGGGGGATAAAGGAGAGACCCAGTACTTC
J gene: TRBJ1-6; clone size: -; V gene: TRBV30; D gene: TRBD1; CDR3 protein: CAWRRDRVNGNSPLHF; CDR3 DNA: TGTGCCTGGAGGCGGGACAGGGTGAACGGTAATTCACCCCTCCACTTT
J gene: TRBJ1-5; clone size: once; V gene: TRBV28; D gene: TRBD1; CDR3 protein: CAASGGTGAGGRGAWGNQPQHF; CDR3 DNA: TGTGCCGCGAGCGGGGGGACAGGGGCGGGTGGGCGTGGGGCGTGGGGCAATCAGCCCCAGCATTTT
J gene: TRBJ2-7; clone size: -; V gene: TRBV5-1; D gene: -; CDR3 protein: CASSLEVGSSYEQYF; CDR3 DNA: TGCGCCAGCAGCTTGGAGGTAGGGAGCTCCTACGAGCAGTACTTC
J gene: TRBJ1-2; clone size: -; V gene: TRBV5-4; D gene: TRBD1; CDR3 protein: CASSQGTAYGYTF; CDR3 DNA: TGTGCCAGCAGCCAAGGGACAGCTTATGGCTACACCTTC
J gene: TRBJ1-1; clone size: -; V gene: TRBV18; D gene: -; CDR3 protein: CASSPGATMNTEAFF; CDR3 DNA: TGTGCCAGCTCACCGGGGGCAACCATGAACACTGAAGCTTTCTTT
J gene: TRBJ2-5; clone size: -; V gene: TRBV27; D gene: -; CDR3 protein: CASSASSGGQETQYF; CDR3 DNA: TGTGCCAGCAGTGCCTCCTCCGGGGGCCAAGAGACCCAGTACTTC
J gene: TRBJ1-1; clone size: -; V gene: TRBV6-1; D gene: -; CDR3 protein: CASSQKKNTEAFF; CDR3 DNA: TGTGCCAGCAGTCAAAAAAAGAACACTGAAGCTTTCTTT
J gene: TRBJ1-1; clone size: -; V gene: TRBV28; D gene: -; CDR3 protein: CASRPRQGRSTEAFF; CDR3 DNA: TGTGCCAGCAGACCCCGGCAGGGGCGAAGCACTGAAGCTTTCTTT
J gene: TRBJ1-5; clone size: -; V gene: TRBV2; D gene: TRBD1; CDR3 protein: CASTGQGDSNQPQHF; CDR3 DNA: TGTGCCAGCACGGGACAGGGCGATAGCAATCAGCCCCAGCATTTT
J gene: TRBJ1-2; clone size: -; V gene: TRBV7-9; D gene: -; CDR3 protein: CASSGDGVYYTF; CDR3 DNA: TGTGCCAGCAGCGGTGACGGAGTCTACTACACCTTC
J gene: TRBJ1-6; clone size: -; V gene: TRBV28; D gene: -; CDR3 protein: CASSTENSPLHF; CDR3 DNA: TGTGCCAGTTCGACAGAGAATTCACCCCTCCACTTT
J gene: TRBJ2-3; clone size: -; V gene: TRBV18; D gene: -; CDR3 protein: CASSPRADPTDTQYF; CDR3 DNA: TGTGCCAGCTCACCACGGGCCGACCCCACAGATACGCAGTATTTT
J gene: TRBJ2-2; clone size: -; V gene: TRBV5-1; D gene: TRBD1; CDR3 protein: CASSWGTGANTGELFF; CDR3 DNA: TGCGCCAGCAGCTGGGGGACAGGGGCCAACACCGGGGAGCTGTTTTTT
J gene: TRBJ2-7; clone size: -; V gene: TRBV28; D gene: -; CDR3 protein: CASSGRGWQYF; CDR3 DNA: TGTGCCAGCAGTGGGAGGGGGTGGCAGTACTTC
J gene: TRBJ2-2; clone size: -; V gene: TRBV7-6; D gene: -; CDR3 protein: CASEKSGGAGTGELFF; CDR3 DNA: TGTGCCAGCGAAAAATCGGGGGGCGCTGGGACCGGGGAGCTGTTTTTT
J gene: TRBJ2-1; clone size: -; V gene: TRBV7-9; D gene: -; CDR3 protein: CSSSLVGGTYLTYNEQFF; CDR3 DNA: TGTTCCAGCAGCTTAGTGGGAGGAACCTACCTAACCTACAATGAGCAGTTCTTC
J gene: TRBJ1-2; clone size: once; V gene: TRBV7-2; D gene: TRBD1; CDR3 protein: CASSYRQGDGYTF; CDR3 DNA: TGTGCCAGCAGCTACCGACAGGGGGACGGCTACACCTTC
J gene: TRBJ2-3; clone size: -; V gene: TRBV29-1; D gene: TRBD2; CDR3 protein: CSVARAGVTDTQYF; CDR3 DNA: TGCAGCGTAGCACGGGCGGGGGTCACAGATACGCAGTATTTT
J gene: TRBJ2-2; clone size: -; V gene: TRBV7-8; D gene: -; CDR3 protein: CASSPVRGGYTGELFF; CDR3 DNA: TGTGCCAGCAGCCCAGTGCGGGGAGGTTACACCGGGGAGCTGTTTTTT
J gene: TRBJ1-2; clone size: -; V gene: TRBV19; D gene: TRBD1; CDR3 protein: CASSTPTGGTNYGYTF; CDR3 DNA: TGTGCCAGTAGTACACCTACAGGGGGGACCAACTATGGCTACACCTTC
J gene: TRBJ1-1; clone size: -; V gene: TRBV9; D gene: TRBD1; CDR3 protein: CASSVAPGQAEAFF; CDR3 DNA: TGTGCCAGCAGCGTAGCTCCCGGACAGGCTGAAGCTTTCTTT
J gene: TRBJ2-1; clone size: -; V gene: TRBV11-2; D gene: TRBD1; CDR3 protein: CASSLEGQGHNEQFF; CDR3 DNA: TGTGCCAGCAGCTTAGAGGGACAGGGACACAATGAGCAGTTCTTC
J gene: TRBJ2-7; clone size: -; V gene: TRBV4-1; D gene: -; CDR3 protein: CASSQEGRAMGEQYF; CDR3 DNA: TGCGCCAGCAGCCAAGAAGGCAGGGCTATGGGCGAGCAGTACTTC
J gene: TRBJ1-2; clone size: -; V gene: TRBV20-1; D gene: -; CDR3 protein: CSAKQGGGYTF; CDR3 DNA: TGCAGTGCTAAACAGGGTGGTGGCTACACCTTC
J gene: TRBJ1-1; clone size: -; V gene: TRBV7-3; D gene: -; CDR3 protein: CASSLKRNTEAFF; CDR3 DNA: TGTGCCAGCAGCTTAAAGAGAAACACTGAAGCTTTCTTT
J gene: TRBJ1-1; clone size: -; V gene: TRBV7-2; D gene: -; CDR3 protein: CASSPGIMNTEAFF; CDR3 DNA: TGTGCCAGCAGCCCGGGTATCATGAACACTGAAGCTTTCTTT
J gene: TRBJ1-3; clone size: -; V gene: TRBV7-9; D gene: -; CDR3 protein: CASSREGGSGNTIYF; CDR3 DNA: TGTGCCAGCAGCCGCGAAGGGGGCTCTGGAAACACCATATATTTT
J gene: TRBJ2-5; clone size: -; V gene: TRBV27; D gene: -; CDR3 protein: CASSRRRWWETQYF; CDR3 DNA: TGTGCCAGCAGTCGACGGAGGTGGTGGGAGACCCAGTACTTC
J gene: TRBJ2-3; clone size: -; V gene: TRBV23-1; D gene: TRBD2; CDR3 protein: CARREGPNTQYF; CDR3 DNA: TGCGCCAGGCGGGAGGGCCCGAATACGCAGTATTTT
J gene: TRBJ2-7; clone size: -; V gene: TRBV9; D gene: TRBD1; CDR3 protein: CASSVGPGGSSYEQYF; CDR3 DNA: TGTGCCAGCAGCGTAGGTCCAGGGGGAAGCTCCTACGAGCAGTACTTC
J gene: TRBJ2-7; clone size: -; V gene: TRBV11-2; D gene: TRBD2; CDR3 protein: CASSLGSSGVIRYEQYF; CDR3 DNA: TGTGCCAGCAGCTTAGGATCTAGCGGGGTCATTCGGTACGAGCAGTACTTC
J gene: TRBJ1-4; clone size: -; V gene: TRBV4-1; D gene: -; CDR3 protein: CASSQGPAGGGNEKLFF; CDR3 DNA: TGCGCCAGCAGCCAAGGGCCAGCTGGAGGAGGTAATGAAAAACTGTTTTTT
J gene: TRBJ2-7; clone size: -; V gene: TRBV4-2; D gene: TRBD1; CDR3 protein: CASSQEQGAREQYF; CDR3 DNA: TGTGCCAGCAGCCAAGAACAGGGGGCCCGCGAGCAGTACTTC
J gene: TRBJ2-1; clone size: -; V gene: TRBV7-3; D gene: TRBD2; CDR3 protein: CASSPQKLAGGLKFF; CDR3 DNA: TGTGCCAGCAGCCCCCAGAAACTAGCGGGAGGTTTAAAGTTCTTC
J gene: TRBJ2-7; clone size: once; V gene: TRBV15; D gene: TRBD1; CDR3 protein: CATSSTGAAYEQYF; CDR3 DNA: TGTGCCACCAGTTCCACAGGGGCAGCGTACGAGCAGTACTTC
J gene: TRBJ2-7; clone size: few; V gene: TRBV28; D gene: TRBD1; CDR3 protein: CASSPYRGQGSYEQYF; CDR3 DNA: TGTGCCAGCAGTCCGTACCGGGGACAGGGGTCCTACGAGCAGTACTTC
J gene: TRBJ2-7; clone size: -; V gene: TRBV7-2; D gene: -; CDR3 protein: CASSRGIYEQYF; CDR3 DNA: TGTGCCAGCAGCCGGGGGATCTACGAGCAGTACTTC
J gene: TRBJ1-2; clone size: -; V gene: TRBV6-5; D gene: -; CDR3 protein: CASSYAQGTYGYTF; CDR3 DNA: TGTGCCAGCAGTTACGCCCAGGGCACCTATGGCTACACCTTC
J gene: TRBJ1-1; clone size: -; V gene: TRBV5-4; D gene: -; CDR3 protein: CASSSTRGAAEAFF; CDR3 DNA: TGTGCCAGCAGCAGCACCAGGGGCGCGGCTGAAGCTTTCTTT